This TCR beta chain was recovered during a study of T cell responses to AZD1222 COVID-19 vaccine. Per the germline V gene, CDR1 is MNHEY and CDR2 is SMNVEV (reference sequence). The CDR3 is 17 amino acids. Germline trimming cut 4 bases from V and 1 base from J; bases unmatched to any gene: 8. Here immunoSEQ multiplex PCR was the method, and the copy in TCRdb shows in-frame clones only, minus some. The sample holds 150,000 to 200,000 clones, 90% to 95% seen once. The V and J genes are TRBV27 and TRBJ1-2, with 11 bases identical to TRBD1. The receptor comes from an adult who received the AZD1222 COVID-19 vaccine. This material consisted of peripheral blood, taken 28 days after the second AZD1222 dose. In DNA form, the CDR3 reads TGTGCCAGCAGTTCCCGCGGACAGGGGGCGAGTAACTATGGCTACACCTTC. It translates to CASSSRGQGASNYGYTF.